Following are 16 T cell receptor beta chains from one sample sequenced in a study of blood T cell repertoires in COVID-19 (dated by TCRdb to 2019 to 2021). Libraries were built with the immunoSEQ multiplex PCR assay. The table comes from immuneACCESS by way of TCRdb, which keeps in-frame sequences with V and J called. Part of the clones is missing from these tables; in studies checked, under half for an unresolved V gene and the rest for unknown reasons. This sample is represented by about 86,000 clones; 80% to 90% of them were singletons. The top ten constitute about 1.2% of the sample. The sample was peripheral blood. These receptors were obtained from a human donor in a cohort sampled during active COVID-19.

The chain carries TRBV25-1 and TRBJ1-2; TRBD1 agrees at 8 bases. The CDR3 length is 13 residues. Per germline, CDR1 MGHDK and CDR2 SYGVNS. J lost 8 bases, V lost 1 base, and 3 bases had no gene match. CDR3 protein: CASSELGQGGYTF. The CDR3 coding sequence is TGTGCCAGCAGTGAATTAGGACAGGGCGGCTACACCTTC.

V gene TRBV5-4 combines with J gene TRBJ2-3; 8 positions match TRBD1. Germline CDR1 SGHNT, CDR2 YYREEE (reference sequence). The CDR3 length is 14 residues. After removal of 4 bases from V and 0 bases from J, the junction contained 1 base not matched to a gene. The CDR3 reads CASSQGASTDTQYF. CDR3 DNA sequence: TGTGCCAGCAGCCAGGGGGCTAGCACAGATACGCAGTATTTT.

The V and J genes are TRBV5-5 and TRBJ1-1; D may be TRBD1 (6 bases). Trimming removed 3 bases at V and 0 bases at J, with 18 bases between. Germline loops: CDR1 SGHKS, CDR2 YYEKEE (reference sequence). The CDR3 length is 17 residues. The CDR3 coding sequence is TGTGCCAGCAGCTCGAGGCAGGGGATTACCATGAACACTGAAGCTTTCTTT. Amino acids: CASSSRQGITMNTEAFF.

The chain carries TRBV24-1 and TRBJ1-5, with TRBD1 identical over 8 bases. J gave up 7 bases and V 3 bases, and 7 bases lay outside the gene matches. In germline, CDR1 is KGHDR, CDR2 SFDVKD. The CDR3 runs to 15 residues. The CDR3 loop reads CATSDVTGGTQPQHF. CDR3 coding DNA: TGTGCCACCAGTGATGTTACAGGGGGAACCCAGCCCCAGCATTTT.

This chain connects TRBV9 to TRBJ1-1; D is unresolved. Trimming took off 2 bases at V and 3 bases at J, with 11 bases between the two ends. Germline-derived CDR1 and CDR2 are SGDLS and YYNGEE. CDR3 length equals 14 residues. CDR3 protein: CASSVATVDTEAFF. The CDR3 DNA is TGTGCCAGCAGCGTTGCGACTGTGGACACTGAAGCTTTCTTT.

The genes are TRBV6-5 and TRBJ1-4; 7 nucleotides line up with TRBD1. The V and J ends lost 0 bases and 5 bases, in that order; junction bases with no gene match: 3. The CDR3 covers 15 residues. Germline V lookup: CDR1 MNHEY, CDR2 SVGAGI. CDR3 amino acids: CASSYSRQGNEKLFF. The CDR3, as DNA: TGTGCCAGCAGTTACTCTAGACAGGGAAATGAAAAACTGTTTTTT.

This clone showed up just once. The chain carries TRBV10-2 and TRBJ2-1; 11 nucleotides line up with TRBD2. Germline V gene data show CDR1 as WSHSY and CDR2 as SAAADI. The CDR3 loop spans 16 amino acids. Trimming cost V 3 bases and J 7 bases; bases outside gene matches: 8. CDR3 protein: CASSDGGLAAWNEQFF. Written as DNA, the CDR3 is TGCGCCAGCAGTGATGGGGGACTAGCGGCTTGGAATGAGCAGTTCTTC.

A remark on this clone: Other DNA sequences from this sample encode an identical CDR3 as well. This chain joins TRBV5-5 and TRBJ1-6; D unclear. The V end lost 3 bases, the J end lost 10 bases, and 14 bases lay between the germline ends. In germline, CDR1 is SGHKS, CDR2 YYEKEE (reference sequence). The CDR3 sequence is 14 residues long. DNA of the CDR3: TGTGCCAGCAGCTCTCCGGGAACCAACTCACCCCTCCACTTT. This codes for CASSSPGTNSPLHF.

This chain links TRBV7-9 with TRBJ2-5; 8 nucleotides match TRBD2. CDR1 SEHNR and CDR2 FQNEAQ come from the germline V gene (reference sequence). The CDR3 totals 15 residues. V trimming: 1 base; J trimming: 5 bases; junction bases outside the gene matches: 6. CDR3 sequence reads: CASSLGSSGMETQYF. The DNA of the CDR3 is TGTGCCAGCAGCTTAGGGAGTAGCGGGATGGAGACCCAGTACTTC.

The chain links TRBV3-1 (or the pseudogene TRBV3-2) to TRBJ2-1; TRBD2 aligns across 8 bases. The V segment lost 1 base and the J segment 6 bases; nucleotides outside the gene matches: 5. Germline assignment: CDR1 LGHDT and CDR2 YNNKEL (reference sequence). This CDR3 spans 15 amino acids. CDR3 in amino acids: CASSQGRTSSNEQFF. The CDR3 coding sequence is TGTGCCAGCAGCCAAGGCAGGACTAGCTCCAATGAGCAGTTCTTC.

V gene TRBV7-2 combines with J gene TRBJ2-3; 8 nucleotides match TRBD2. From germline, CDR1 is SGHTA and CDR2 FQGNSA. CDR3 length equals 16 residues. V lost 7 bases and J lost 8; bases outside the gene matches: 17. The CDR3 protein is CASTWDPIGGGSTQYF. The CDR3 coding sequence is TGTGCCAGCACCTGGGACCCAATCGGGGGGGGCTCTACGCAGTATTTT.

The chain employs TRBV4-2 and TRBJ2-5; the D gene is possibly TRBD2 (7 bases). Germline V gene lookup returns CDR1 LGHNA and CDR2 YNFKEQ. The CDR3 is made up of 15 amino acids. V gave up 4 bases and J gave up 1 base, with 13 bases separating them. The CDR3 here is CASSLMRGGQETQYF. The CDR3 DNA reads TGTGCCAGCAGCCTTATGAGGGGGGGCCAAGAGACCCAGTACTTC.

The chain recombines TRBV30 with TRBJ2-3; 11 bases map to TRBD2. Looked up from germline, CDR1 is GTSNPN and CDR2 is SVGIG (reference sequence). Losses at the gene ends were 2 bases for V and 6 bases for J; bases not matched to a gene: 13. The CDR3 is 17 amino acids. The CDR3 region is CAWSSTSGIKFRDTQYF. The CDR3 DNA reads TGTGCCTGGAGTTCGACTAGCGGGATCAAGTTTAGGGATACGCAGTATTTT.

The chain uses TRBV5-1 and TRBJ2-3; the match to TRBD2 covers 7 bases. Germline CDR1 reads SGHRS; CDR2 reads YFSETQ. The CDR3 totals 19 residues. The V and J ends lost 1 base and 1 base, in that order; junction bases with no gene match: 15. The CDR3 loop is CASSLPASGGVHRTDTQYF. The CDR3, as DNA: TGCGCCAGCAGCTTGCCTGCTAGCGGTGGGGTCCATCGCACAGATACGCAGTATTTT. The variable domain in full, completed from reference TRBV5-1 and TRBJ2-3, reads KAGVTQTPRYLIKTRGQQVTLSCSPISGHRSVSWYQQTPGQGLQFLFEYFSETQRNKGNFPGRFSGRQFSNSRSEMNVSTLELGDSALYLCASSLPASGGVHRTDTQYFGPGTRLTVL.

CDR3 amino acids: CASSEAGLAGYHEQYF. CDR3 coding DNA: TGTGCCAGCAGTGAAGCCGGCTTAGCGGGATACCACGAGCAGTACTTC. The V call is TRBV6-1, the J call TRBJ2-7, with 8 bases fitting TRBD2. The CDR3 has 16 amino acids. The J segment lost 5 bases and the V segment lost 0 bases, leaving 9 bases of the junction unmatched. The germline CDR1 and CDR2 sequences are MNHNS and SASEGT.

The gene calls are TRBV28 and TRBJ2-7, with a tentative D call TRBD1 (8 bases). The V end lost 6 bases, the J end lost 3 bases, and 18 bases lay between the germline ends. Per the germline V gene, CDR1 is MDHEN and CDR2 is SYDVKM. This CDR3 has 15 amino acids. In nucleotides, the CDR3 is TGTGCCAGCAGGCCCTACAGGGGGGGGGACTACGAGCAGTACTTC. Its protein product is CASRPYRGGDYEQYF.